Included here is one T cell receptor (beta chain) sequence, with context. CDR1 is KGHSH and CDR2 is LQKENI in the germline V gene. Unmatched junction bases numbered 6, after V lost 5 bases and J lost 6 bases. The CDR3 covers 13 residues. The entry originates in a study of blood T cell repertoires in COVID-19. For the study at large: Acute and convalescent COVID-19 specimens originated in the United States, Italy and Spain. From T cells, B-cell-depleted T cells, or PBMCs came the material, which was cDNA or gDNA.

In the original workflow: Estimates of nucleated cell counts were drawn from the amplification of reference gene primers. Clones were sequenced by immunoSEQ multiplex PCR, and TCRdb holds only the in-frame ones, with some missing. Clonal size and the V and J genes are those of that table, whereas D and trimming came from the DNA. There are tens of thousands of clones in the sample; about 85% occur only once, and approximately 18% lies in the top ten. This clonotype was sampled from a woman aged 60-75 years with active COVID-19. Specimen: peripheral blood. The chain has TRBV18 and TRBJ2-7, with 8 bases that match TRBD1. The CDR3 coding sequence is TGTGCCAGCTCAGACAGGGGATTGGGCGAGCAGTACTTC. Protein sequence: CASSDRGLGEQYF.